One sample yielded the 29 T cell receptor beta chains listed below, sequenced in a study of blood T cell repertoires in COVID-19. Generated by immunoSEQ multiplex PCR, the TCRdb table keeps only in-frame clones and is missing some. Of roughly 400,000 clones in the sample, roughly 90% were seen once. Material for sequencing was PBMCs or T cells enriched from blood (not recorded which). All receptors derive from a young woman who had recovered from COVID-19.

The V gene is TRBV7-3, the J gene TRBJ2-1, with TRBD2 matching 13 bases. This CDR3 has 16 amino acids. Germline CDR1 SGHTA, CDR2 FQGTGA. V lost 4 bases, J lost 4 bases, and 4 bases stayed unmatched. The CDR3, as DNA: TGTGCCAGCAGCTCGTCGGGACTAGCGGGGTACAATGAGCAGTTCTTC. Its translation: CASSSSGLAGYNEQFF.

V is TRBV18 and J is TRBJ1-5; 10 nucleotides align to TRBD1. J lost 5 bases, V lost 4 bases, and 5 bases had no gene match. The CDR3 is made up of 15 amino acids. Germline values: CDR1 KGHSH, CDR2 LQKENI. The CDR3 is CASSLGTGEHQPQHF. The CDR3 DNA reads TGTGCCAGCTCACTCGGGACAGGGGAACATCAGCCCCAGCATTTT.

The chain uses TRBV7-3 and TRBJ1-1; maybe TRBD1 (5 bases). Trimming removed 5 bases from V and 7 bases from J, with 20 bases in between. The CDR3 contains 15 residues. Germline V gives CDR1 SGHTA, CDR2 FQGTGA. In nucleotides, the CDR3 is TGTGCCAGCAGCCCAAACCCGACAGTACGCCGTGAAGCTTTCTTT. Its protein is CASSPNPTVRREAFF.

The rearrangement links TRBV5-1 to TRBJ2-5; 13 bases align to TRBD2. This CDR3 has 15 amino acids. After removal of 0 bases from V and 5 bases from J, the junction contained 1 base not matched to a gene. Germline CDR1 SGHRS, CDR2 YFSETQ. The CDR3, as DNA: TGCGCCAGCAGCTTGGTGGGACTAGCGGGGGAGACCCAGTACTTC. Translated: CASSLVGLAGETQYF.

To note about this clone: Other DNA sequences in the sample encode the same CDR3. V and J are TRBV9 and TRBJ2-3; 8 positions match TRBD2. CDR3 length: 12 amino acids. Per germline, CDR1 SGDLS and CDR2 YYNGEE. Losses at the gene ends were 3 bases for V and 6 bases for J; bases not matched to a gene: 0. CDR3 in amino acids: CASSGGGDTQYF. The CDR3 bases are TGTGCCAGCAGCGGCGGGGGGGATACGCAGTATTTT.

CDR3: CSATHGQGEDGYTF. The CDR3 DNA reads TGCAGCGCCACACATGGACAGGGGGAAGATGGCTACACCTTC. The gene calls are TRBV29-1 and TRBJ1-2; 10 nucleotides match TRBD1. Germline V gene data show CDR1 as SQVTM and CDR2 as ANQGSEA. The J segment lost 6 bases and the V segment lost 7 bases, leaving 11 bases of the junction unmatched. The CDR3 runs 14 residues.

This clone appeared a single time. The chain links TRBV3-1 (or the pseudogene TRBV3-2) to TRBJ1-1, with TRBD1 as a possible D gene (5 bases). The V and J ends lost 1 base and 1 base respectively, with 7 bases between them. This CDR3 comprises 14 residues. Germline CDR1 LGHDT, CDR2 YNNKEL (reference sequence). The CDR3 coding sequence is TGTGCCAGCAGCCAAGCCACAGGGAACACTGAAGCTTTCTTT. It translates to CASSQATGNTEAFF.

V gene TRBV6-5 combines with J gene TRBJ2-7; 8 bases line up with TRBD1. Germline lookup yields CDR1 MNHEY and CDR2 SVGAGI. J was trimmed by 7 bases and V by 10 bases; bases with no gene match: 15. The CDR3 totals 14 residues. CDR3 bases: TGTGCCACTCGGCTAGTGGGACAGGAGGGAGAGCAGTACTTC. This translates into CATRLVGQEGEQYF.

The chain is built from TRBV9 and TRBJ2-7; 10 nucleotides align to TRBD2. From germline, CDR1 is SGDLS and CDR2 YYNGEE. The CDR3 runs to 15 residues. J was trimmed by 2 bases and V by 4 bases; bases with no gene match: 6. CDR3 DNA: TGTGCCAGCAGCACCCTAGCGGGAGCTGCCTACGAGCAGTACTTC. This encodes CASSTLAGAAYEQYF.

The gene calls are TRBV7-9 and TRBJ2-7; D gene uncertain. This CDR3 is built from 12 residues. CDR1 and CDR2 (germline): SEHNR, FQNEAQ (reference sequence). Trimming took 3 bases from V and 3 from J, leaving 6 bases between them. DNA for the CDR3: TGTGCCAGCAGCTTGAACAACTACGAGCAGTACTTC. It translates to CASSLNNYEQYF.

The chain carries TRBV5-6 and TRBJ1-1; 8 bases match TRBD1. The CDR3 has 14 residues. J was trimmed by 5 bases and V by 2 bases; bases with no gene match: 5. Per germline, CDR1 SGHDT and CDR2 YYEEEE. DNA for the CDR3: TGTGCCAGCAGCTTCACTGACAGGGGTACTGAAGCTTTCTTT. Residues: CASSFTDRGTEAFF.

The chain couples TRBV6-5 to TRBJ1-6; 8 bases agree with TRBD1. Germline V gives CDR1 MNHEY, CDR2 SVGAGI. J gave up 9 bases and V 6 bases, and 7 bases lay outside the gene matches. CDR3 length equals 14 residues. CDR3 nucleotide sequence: TGTGCCAGCAGGGCCGGGACAGGAACTTCACCCCTCCACTTT. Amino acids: CASRAGTGTSPLHF.

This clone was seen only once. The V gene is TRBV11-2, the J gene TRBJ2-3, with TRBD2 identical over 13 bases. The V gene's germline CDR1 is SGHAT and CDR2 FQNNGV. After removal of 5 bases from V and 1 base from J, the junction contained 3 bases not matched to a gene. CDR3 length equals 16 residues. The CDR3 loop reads CASSPGLAGGTDTQYF. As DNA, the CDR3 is TGTGCCAGCAGCCCCGGACTAGCGGGAGGCACAGATACGCAGTATTTT.

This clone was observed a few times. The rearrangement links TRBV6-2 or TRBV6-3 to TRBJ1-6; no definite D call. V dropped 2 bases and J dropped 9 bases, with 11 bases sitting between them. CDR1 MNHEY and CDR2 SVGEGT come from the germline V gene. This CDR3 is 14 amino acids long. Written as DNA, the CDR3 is TGTGCCAGCAGTTACAATACCTGGGCTTCACCCCTCCACTTT. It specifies CASSYNTWASPLHF.

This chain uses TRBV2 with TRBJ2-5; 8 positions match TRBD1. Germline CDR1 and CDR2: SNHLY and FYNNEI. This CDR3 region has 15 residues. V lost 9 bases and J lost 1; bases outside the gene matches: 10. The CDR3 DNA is TGTGCCAGTTCCGAACGACAGGGGATCCAAGAGACCCAGTACTTC. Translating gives CASSERQGIQETQYF.

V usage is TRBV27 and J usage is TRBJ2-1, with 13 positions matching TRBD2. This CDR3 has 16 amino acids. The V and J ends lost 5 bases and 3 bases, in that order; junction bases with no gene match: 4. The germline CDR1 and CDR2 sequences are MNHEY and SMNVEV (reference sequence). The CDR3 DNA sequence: TGTGCCAGCAGTACCGGGACTAGCGGGGTCTACAATGAGCAGTTCTTC. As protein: CASSTGTSGVYNEQFF.

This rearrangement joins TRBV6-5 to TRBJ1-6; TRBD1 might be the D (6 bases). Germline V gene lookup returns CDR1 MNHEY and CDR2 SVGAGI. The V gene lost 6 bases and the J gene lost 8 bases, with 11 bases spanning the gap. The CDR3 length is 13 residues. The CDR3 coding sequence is TGTGCCAGCAGCGACAGGCCTGATTCACCCCTCCACTTT. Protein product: CASSDRPDSPLHF.

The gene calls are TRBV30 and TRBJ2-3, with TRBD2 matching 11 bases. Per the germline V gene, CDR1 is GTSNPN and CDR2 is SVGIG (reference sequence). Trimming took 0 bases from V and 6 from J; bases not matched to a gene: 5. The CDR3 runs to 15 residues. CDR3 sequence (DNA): TGTGCCTGGAGTGTACCGCCTAGCGGGAGGGATACGCAGTATTTT. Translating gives CAWSVPPSGRDTQYF.

The CDR3 spells CASPRRLPRYGYTF. As DNA, the CDR3 is TGTGCCAGCCCCCGCAGGCTGCCTCGCTATGGCTACACCTTC. This rearrangement joins TRBV6-5 to TRBJ1-2; no clear D gene. Germline V CDR1 and CDR2: MNHEY, SVGAGI. The CDR3 runs to 14 residues. V lost 8 bases and J 4 bases, leaving 17 bases between the germline ends.

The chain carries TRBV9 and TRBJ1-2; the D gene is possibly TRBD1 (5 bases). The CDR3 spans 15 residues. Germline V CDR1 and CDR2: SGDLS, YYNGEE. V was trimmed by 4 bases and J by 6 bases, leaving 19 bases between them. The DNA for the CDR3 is TGTGCCAGCAGCCCCCGCCTGACAGATCCGAATGGCTACACCTTC. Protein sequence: CASSPRLTDPNGYTF.

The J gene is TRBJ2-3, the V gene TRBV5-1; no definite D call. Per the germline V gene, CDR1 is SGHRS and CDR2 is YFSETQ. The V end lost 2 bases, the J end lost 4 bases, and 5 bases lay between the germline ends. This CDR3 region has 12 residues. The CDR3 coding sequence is TGCGCCAGCAGCTTACAGCCAGATACGCAGTATTTT. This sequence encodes CASSLQPDTQYF. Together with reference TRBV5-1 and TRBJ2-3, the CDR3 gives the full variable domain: KAGVTQTPRYLIKTRGQQVTLSCSPISGHRSVSWYQQTPGQGLQFLFEYFSETQRNKGNFPGRFSGRQFSNSRSEMNVSTLELGDSALYLCASSLQPDTQYFGPGTRLTVL.

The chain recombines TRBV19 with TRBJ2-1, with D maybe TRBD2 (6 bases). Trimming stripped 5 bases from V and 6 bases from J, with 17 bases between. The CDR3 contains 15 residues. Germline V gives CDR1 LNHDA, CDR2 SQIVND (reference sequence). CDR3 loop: CASSLAGGIVNEQFF. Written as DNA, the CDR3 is TGTGCCAGTAGTTTAGCAGGCGGGATAGTCAATGAGCAGTTCTTC.

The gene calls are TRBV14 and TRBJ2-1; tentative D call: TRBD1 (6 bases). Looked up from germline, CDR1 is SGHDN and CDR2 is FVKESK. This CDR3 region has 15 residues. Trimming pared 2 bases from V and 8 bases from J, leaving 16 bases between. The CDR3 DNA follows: TGTGCCAGCAGCCAACGGACAGTTTACCAGCATGAGCAGTTCTTC. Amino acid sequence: CASSQRTVYQHEQFF.

The CDR3 DNA sequence: TGTGCCAGCAGTCCTAGCGGGAGTAACAACGAGCAGTACTTC. It translates to CASSPSGSNNEQYF. This chain uses TRBV28 with TRBJ2-7, with 10 bases lining up with TRBD2. This CDR3 contains 14 residues. CDR1 MDHEN and CDR2 SYDVKM come from the germline V gene. V lost 5 bases and J lost 5; bases outside the gene matches: 6.

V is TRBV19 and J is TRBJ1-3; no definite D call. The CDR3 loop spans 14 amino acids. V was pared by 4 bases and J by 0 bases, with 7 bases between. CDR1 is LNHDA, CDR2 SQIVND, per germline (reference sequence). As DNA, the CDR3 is TGTGCCAGTAGTACGGGGTTCTCTGGAAACACCATATATTTT. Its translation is CASSTGFSGNTIYF.

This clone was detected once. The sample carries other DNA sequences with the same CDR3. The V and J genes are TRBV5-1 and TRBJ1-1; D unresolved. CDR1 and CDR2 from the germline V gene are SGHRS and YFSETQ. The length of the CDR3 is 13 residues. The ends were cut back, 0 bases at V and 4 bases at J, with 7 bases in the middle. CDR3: CASSLVGATEAFF. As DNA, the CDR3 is TGCGCCAGCAGCTTGGTCGGAGCCACTGAAGCTTTCTTT.

The CDR3 reads CASGLVQEGRGYTF. CDR3 nucleotide sequence: TGTGCTAGTGGTTTGGTACAAGAGGGTAGGGGCTACACCTTC. This chain joins TRBV12-5 and TRBJ1-2; D is undetermined. The CDR3 runs to 14 residues. The germline CDR1 and CDR2 sequences are LGHNT and FRNRAP. Trimming stripped 0 bases from V and 8 bases from J, with 13 bases between.

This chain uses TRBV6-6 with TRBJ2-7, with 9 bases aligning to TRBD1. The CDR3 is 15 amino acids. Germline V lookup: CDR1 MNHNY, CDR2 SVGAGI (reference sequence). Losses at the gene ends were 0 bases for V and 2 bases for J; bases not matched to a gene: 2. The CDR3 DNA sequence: TGTGCCAGCAGTTACTCGGGGACAGGGCCCTACGAGCAGTACTTC. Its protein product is CASSYSGTGPYEQYF.

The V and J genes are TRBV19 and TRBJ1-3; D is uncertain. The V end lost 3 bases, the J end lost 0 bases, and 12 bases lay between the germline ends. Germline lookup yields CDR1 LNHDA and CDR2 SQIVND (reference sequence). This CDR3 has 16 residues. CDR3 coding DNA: TGTGCCAGTAGTATTTCCGGGAGCACCTCTGGAAACACCATATATTTT. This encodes CASSISGSTSGNTIYF.